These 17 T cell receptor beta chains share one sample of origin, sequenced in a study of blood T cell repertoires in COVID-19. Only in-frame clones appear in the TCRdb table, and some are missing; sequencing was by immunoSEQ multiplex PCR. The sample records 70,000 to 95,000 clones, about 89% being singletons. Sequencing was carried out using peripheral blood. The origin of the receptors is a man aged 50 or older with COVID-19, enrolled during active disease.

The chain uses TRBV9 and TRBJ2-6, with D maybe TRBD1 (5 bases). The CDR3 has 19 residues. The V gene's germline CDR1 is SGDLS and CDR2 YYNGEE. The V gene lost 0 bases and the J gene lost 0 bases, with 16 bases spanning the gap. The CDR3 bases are TGTGCCAGCAGCGTAGTTGGGTTAGGGGCACGCTCTGGGGCCAACGTCCTGACTTTC. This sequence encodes CASSVVGLGARSGANVLTF.

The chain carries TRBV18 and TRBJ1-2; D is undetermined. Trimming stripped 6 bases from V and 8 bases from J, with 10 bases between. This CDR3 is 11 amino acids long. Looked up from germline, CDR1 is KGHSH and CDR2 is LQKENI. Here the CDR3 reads CASSQELGYTF. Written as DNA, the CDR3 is TGTGCCAGCTCGCAAGAACTCGGCTACACCTTC.

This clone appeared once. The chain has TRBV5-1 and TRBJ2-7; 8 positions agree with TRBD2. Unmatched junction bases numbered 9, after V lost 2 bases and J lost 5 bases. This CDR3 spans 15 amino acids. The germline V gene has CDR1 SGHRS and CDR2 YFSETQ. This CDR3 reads CASSLISGVSNEQYF. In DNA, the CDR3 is TGCGCCAGCAGCTTAATTAGCGGGGTTAGTAACGAGCAGTACTTC. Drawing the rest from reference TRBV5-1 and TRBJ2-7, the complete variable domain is KAGVTQTPRYLIKTRGQQVTLSCSPISGHRSVSWYQQTPGQGLQFLFEYFSETQRNKGNFPGRFSGRQFSNSRSEMNVSTLELGDSALYLCASSLISGVSNEQYFGPGTRLTVT.

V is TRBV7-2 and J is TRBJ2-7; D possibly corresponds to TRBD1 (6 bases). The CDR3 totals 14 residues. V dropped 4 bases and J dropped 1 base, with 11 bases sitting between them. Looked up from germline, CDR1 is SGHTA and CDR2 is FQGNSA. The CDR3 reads CASSWTVGSYEQYF. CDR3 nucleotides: TGTGCCAGCAGCTGGACAGTAGGGTCCTACGAGCAGTACTTC.

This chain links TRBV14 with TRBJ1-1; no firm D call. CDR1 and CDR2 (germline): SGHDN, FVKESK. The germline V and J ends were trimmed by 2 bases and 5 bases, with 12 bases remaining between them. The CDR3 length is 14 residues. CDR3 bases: TGTGCCAGCAGCCAAATAGGACGGAGGACTGAAGCTTTCTTT. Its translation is CASSQIGRRTEAFF.

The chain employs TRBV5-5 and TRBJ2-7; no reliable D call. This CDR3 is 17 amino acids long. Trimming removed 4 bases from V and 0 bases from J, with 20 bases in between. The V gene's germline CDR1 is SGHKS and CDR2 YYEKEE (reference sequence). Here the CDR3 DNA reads TGTGCCAGCAGCCGAATCATGCTTACAGCCACCTCCTACGAGCAGTACTTC. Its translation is CASSRIMLTATSYEQYF.

The CDR3 bases are TGTGCCAGCAGCCAAGAAGGAGGAGGGACAGGGAATGGCTACACCTTC. As protein: CASSQEGGGTGNGYTF. This chain connects TRBV3-1 (or the pseudogene TRBV3-2) to TRBJ1-2; 9 nucleotides line up with TRBD1. In germline, CDR1 is LGHDT, CDR2 YNNKEL (reference sequence). The CDR3 totals 16 residues. V gave up 0 bases and J gave up 6 bases; unmatched junction bases: 8.

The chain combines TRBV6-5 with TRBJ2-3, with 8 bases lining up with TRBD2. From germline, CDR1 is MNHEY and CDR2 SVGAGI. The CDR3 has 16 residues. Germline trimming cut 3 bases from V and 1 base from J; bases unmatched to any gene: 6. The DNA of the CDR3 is TGTGCCAGCAGTTATGGTAGCGGGGCCGGCACAGATACGCAGTATTTT. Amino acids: CASSYGSGAGTDTQYF.

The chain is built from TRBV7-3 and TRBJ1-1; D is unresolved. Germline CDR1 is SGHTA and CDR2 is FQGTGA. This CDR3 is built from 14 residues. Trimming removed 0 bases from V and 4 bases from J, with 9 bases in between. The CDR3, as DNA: TGTGCCAGCAGCTTAACAGACCGGGGCACTGAAGCTTTCTTT. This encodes CASSLTDRGTEAFF.

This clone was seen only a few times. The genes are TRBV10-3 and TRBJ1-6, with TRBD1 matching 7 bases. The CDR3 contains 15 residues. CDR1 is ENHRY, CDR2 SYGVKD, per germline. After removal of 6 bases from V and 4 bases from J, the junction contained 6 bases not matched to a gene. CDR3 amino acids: CAIRDRTPYNSPLHF. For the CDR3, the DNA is TGTGCCATCAGGGACAGGACACCTTATAATTCACCCCTCCACTTT.

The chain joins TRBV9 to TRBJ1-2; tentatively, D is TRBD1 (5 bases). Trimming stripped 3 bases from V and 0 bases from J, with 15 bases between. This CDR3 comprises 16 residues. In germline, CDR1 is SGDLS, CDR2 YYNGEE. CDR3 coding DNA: TGTGCCAGCAGCGCCCAAACAGGATCCCCTAACTATGGCTACACCTTC. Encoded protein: CASSAQTGSPNYGYTF.

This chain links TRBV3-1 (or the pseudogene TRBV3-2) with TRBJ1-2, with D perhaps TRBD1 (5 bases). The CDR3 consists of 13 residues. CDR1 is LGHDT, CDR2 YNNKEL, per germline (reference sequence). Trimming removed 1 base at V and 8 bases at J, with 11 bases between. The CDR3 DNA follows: TGTGCCAGCAGCCAAGTTCAGGGTCAAGGCTACACCTTC. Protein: CASSQVQGQGYTF.

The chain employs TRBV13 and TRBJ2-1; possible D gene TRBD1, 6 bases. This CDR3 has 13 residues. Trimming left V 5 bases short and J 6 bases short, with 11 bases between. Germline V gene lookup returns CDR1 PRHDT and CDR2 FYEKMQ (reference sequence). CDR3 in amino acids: CASSGTDSNEQFF. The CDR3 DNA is TGTGCCAGCAGCGGGACGGACAGCAATGAGCAGTTCTTC.

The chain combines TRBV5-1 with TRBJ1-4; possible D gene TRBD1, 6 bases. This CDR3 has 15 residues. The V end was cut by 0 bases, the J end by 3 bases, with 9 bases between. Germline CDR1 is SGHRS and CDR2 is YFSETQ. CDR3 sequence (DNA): TGCGCCAGCAGCTTGGGGGACACCTCTAATGAAAAACTGTTTTTT. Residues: CASSLGDTSNEKLFF.

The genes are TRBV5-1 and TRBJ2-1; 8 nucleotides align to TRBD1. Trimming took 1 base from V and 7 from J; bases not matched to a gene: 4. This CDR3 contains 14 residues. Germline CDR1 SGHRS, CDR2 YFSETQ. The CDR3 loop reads CASSLSQGGNEQFF. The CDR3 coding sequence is TGCGCCAGCAGCTTGTCACAGGGGGGTAATGAGCAGTTCTTC.

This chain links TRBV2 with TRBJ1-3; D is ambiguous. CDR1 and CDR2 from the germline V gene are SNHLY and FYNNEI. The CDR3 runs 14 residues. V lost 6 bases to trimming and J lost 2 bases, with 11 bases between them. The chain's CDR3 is CASRDTRPGNTIYF. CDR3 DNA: TGTGCCAGCAGGGATACGCGGCCTGGAAACACCATATATTTT.

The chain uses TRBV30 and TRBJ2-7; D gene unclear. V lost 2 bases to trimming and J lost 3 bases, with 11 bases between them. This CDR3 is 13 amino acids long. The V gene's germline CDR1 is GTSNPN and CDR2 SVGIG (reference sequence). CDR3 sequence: CAWSHGHGYEQYF. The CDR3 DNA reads TGTGCCTGGAGTCATGGGCACGGCTACGAGCAGTACTTC.